This TCR beta chain emerged from a study of cytomegalovirus exposure and HLA in healthy donors. Germline CDR1 and CDR2: MGHRA and YSYEKL. The ends lost 5 bases at V and 6 bases at J; junction bases unmatched: 6. The CDR3 is 15 amino acids. Profiling relied on immunoSEQ multiplex PCR, and the TCRdb table lists in-frame clones only, not all of them. Of roughly 70,000 clones in the sample, about 87% were seen once. Sequencing used PBMCs. The chain carries TRBV4-1 and TRBJ2-7, with 14 bases identical to TRBD2. The source of this sequence is a woman under 30 in good health and CMV-seropositive. The CDR3 sequence: CASSYGTSGSGEQYF. The DNA of the CDR3 is TGCGCCAGCAGCTACGGGACTAGCGGGAGCGGCGAGCAGTACTTC.